These 25 T cell receptor beta chains share one sample of origin, sequenced in a study of shared clonotypes between healthy human individuals. Sequencing was performed with immunoSEQ multiplex PCR; in TCRdb, only in-frame clones are kept and a portion is missing. The sample carries 1.4 million or so clones, approximately 98.5% recorded once. The sequencing sample was made of naive CD4+ T cells sorted from blood. The subset: CD45RA+ positively selected. The receptors here all came from a young man in good health.

The chain combines TRBV2 with TRBJ1-1, with D maybe TRBD1 (6 bases). The CDR3 covers 13 residues. Deletions cut 1 base from V and 10 bases from J, with 13 bases between. CDR1 is SNHLY and CDR2 is FYNNEI in the germline V gene. DNA for the CDR3: TGTGCCAGCAGTGAAGAAGGGGGTCTGGGAGCTTTCTTT. Its translation is CASSEEGGLGAFF.

This rearrangement joins TRBV15 to TRBJ1-5; a possible D gene is TRBD1 (6 bases). Germline lookup yields CDR1 LNHNV and CDR2 YYDKDF (reference sequence). V shed 0 bases and J shed 7 bases, with 19 bases lying between them. This CDR3 spans 17 amino acids. The CDR3 protein is CATSRDWDTSAGQPQHF. As DNA, the CDR3 is TGTGCCACCAGCAGAGATTGGGACACTTCCGCGGGGCAGCCCCAGCATTTT.

The V gene is TRBV19, the J gene TRBJ1-5; D might be TRBD1 (6 bases). This CDR3 has 14 amino acids. Germline assignment: CDR1 LNHDA and CDR2 SQIVND (reference sequence). With 8 bases removed from V and 4 bases from J, the gap between germline ends came to 15 bases. The CDR3 protein is CASQSGGWNQPQHF. The CDR3 DNA follows: TGTGCCAGTCAGTCGGGGGGCTGGAATCAGCCCCAGCATTTT.

The chain recombines TRBV4-1 with TRBJ1-2, with 10 bases aligning to TRBD1. The V segment lost 4 bases and the J segment 4 bases; nucleotides outside the gene matches: 6. The germline V gene has CDR1 MGHRA and CDR2 YSYEKL. There are 15 residues in the CDR3. For the CDR3, the DNA is TGCGCCAGCAGCCCCCGACAGGGGGCTGGCTATGGCTACACCTTC. Translated, it gives CASSPRQGAGYGYTF.

The chain employs TRBV9 and TRBJ2-7; 9 bases match TRBD2. The J segment lost 7 bases and the V segment lost 4 bases, leaving 18 bases of the junction unmatched. The germline gives CDR1 SGDLS, CDR2 YYNGEE. The CDR3 consists of 17 residues. CDR3: CASSLTLLAGGPREQYF. CDR3 in DNA: TGTGCCAGCAGCCTAACGCTACTCGCGGGAGGGCCTCGTGAGCAGTACTTC.

This chain joins TRBV6-5 and TRBJ2-3, with TRBD2 matching over 8 bases. Germline CDR1 and CDR2: MNHEY and SVGAGI. Trimming took 2 bases from V and 2 from J; bases not matched to a gene: 6. The CDR3 sequence is 16 residues long. The CDR3 protein is CASSYGLARTTDTQYF. CDR3 DNA: TGTGCCAGCAGTTACGGACTAGCCAGGACCACAGATACGCAGTATTTT.

This clone was detected only once. The V gene is TRBV5-1, the J gene TRBJ2-6; 9 positions agree with TRBD1. The CDR3 loop spans 18 amino acids. V shed 4 bases and J 1 base; nucleotides not matched to a gene: 9. Germline assignment: CDR1 SGHRS and CDR2 YFSETQ. The CDR3: CASSGPPQGASGANVLTF. The CDR3 bases are TGCGCCAGCAGCGGTCCCCCACAGGGGGCTTCTGGGGCCAACGTCCTGACTTTC.

CDR3 nucleotide sequence: TGCGCCAGCAGTCAAATAAGGTCCTACGAGCAGTACTTC. Its translation is CASSQIRSYEQYF. J is TRBJ2-7 and V is TRBV10-2, with D unclear. CDR3 length equals 13 residues. Looked up from germline, CDR1 is WSHSY and CDR2 is SAAADI. V lost 5 bases and J lost 1, with 9 bases in between.

This chain joins TRBV6-1 and TRBJ1-4; D is possibly TRBD1 (5 bases). The germline gives CDR1 MNHNS, CDR2 SASEGT. The CDR3 has 14 amino acids. Trimming removed 6 bases at V and 6 bases at J, with 14 bases between. Here the CDR3 reads CASSRDGIDEKLFF. The CDR3 DNA sequence: TGTGCCAGCAGCAGGGATGGGATTGATGAAAAACTGTTTTTT.

The genes are TRBV5-1 and TRBJ2-1; tentative D call: TRBD2 (6 bases). V lost 4 bases and J 1 base, leaving 12 bases between the germline ends. Germline V gives CDR1 SGHRS, CDR2 YFSETQ. This CDR3 comprises 15 residues. The CDR3 DNA is TGCGCCAGCAGCGGGCGGGACGGGTCCTACAATGAGCAGTTCTTC. It encodes CASSGRDGSYNEQFF.

This chain links TRBV5-1 with TRBJ2-1; no clear D gene. Trimming pared 1 base from V and 4 bases from J, leaving 9 bases between. CDR3 length equals 14 residues. Germline-derived CDR1 and CDR2 are SGHRS and YFSETQ. CDR3 sequence: CASSLSQKYNEQFF. In DNA, the CDR3 is TGCGCCAGCAGCTTGTCACAGAAATACAATGAGCAGTTCTTC.

The CDR3 DNA reads TGTGCCAGCAGTCTTACCGCTCCCCACAATGAGCAGTTCTTC. Amino acid sequence: CASSLTAPHNEQFF. The gene calls are TRBV25-1 and TRBJ2-1; D is uncertain. The CDR3 has 14 residues. V was cut by 5 bases and J by 5 bases, with 13 bases left in between. Germline-derived CDR1 and CDR2 are MGHDK and SYGVNS.

This chain connects TRBV11-2 to TRBJ2-7; the D call may be TRBD1 or TRBD2 (5 bases each). The CDR3 extends over 16 amino acids. The V gene's germline CDR1 is SGHAT and CDR2 FQNNGV. Trimming shortened V by 5 bases and J by 9 bases, and 26 bases separated the two germline ends. The CDR3 region is CASSQGRAVSLRGQYF. CDR3 nucleotides: TGTGCCAGCAGCCAGGGCCGGGCTGTCTCGCTGAGGGGGCAGTACTTC.

V usage is TRBV5-1 and J usage is TRBJ2-1, with 8 bases lining up with TRBD2. Germline V gene sequence: CDR1 SGHRS, CDR2 YFSETQ. The length of the CDR3 is 15 residues. Trimming took 3 bases from V and 5 from J; bases not matched to a gene: 7. This chain's CDR3 is CASSSEWGLDNEQFF. In DNA form, the CDR3 reads TGCGCCAGCAGCTCGGAGTGGGGACTAGACAATGAGCAGTTCTTC.

The chain couples TRBV10-2 to TRBJ2-2, with 12 bases aligning to TRBD1. V lost 5 bases and J lost 6; bases outside the gene matches: 10. The CDR3 covers 17 residues. Germline-derived CDR1 and CDR2 are WSHSY and SAAADI. Here the CDR3 reads CASSLFEGTGGPGELFF. The DNA of the CDR3 is TGCGCCAGCAGTCTCTTCGAGGGGACAGGGGGCCCCGGGGAGCTGTTTTTT.

The chain is built from TRBV2 and TRBJ1-3, with a weak D call TRBD1 (5 bases). From germline, CDR1 is SNHLY and CDR2 FYNNEI. The CDR3 has 16 amino acids. V shed 2 bases and J shed 0 bases, with 11 bases lying between them. The CDR3 DNA reads as TGTGCCAGCAGTGAAATACAGGCCCACTCTGGAAACACCATATATTTT. This translates into CASSEIQAHSGNTIYF.

The chain uses TRBV5-4 and TRBJ2-1; D perhaps matches TRBD1 (7 bases). The V end was cut by 7 bases, the J end by 7 bases, with 15 bases between. Germline assignment: CDR1 SGHNT and CDR2 YYREEE (reference sequence). CDR3 length: 13 amino acids. For the CDR3, the DNA is TGTGCCAGCCAGGGCAGGGGGAGGAATGAGCAGTTCTTC. Residues: CASQGRGRNEQFF. The whole variable domain, remainder taken from reference TRBV5-4 and TRBJ2-1, is ETGVTQSPTHLIKTRGQQVTLRCSSQSGHNTVSWYQQALGQGPQFIFQYYREEENGRGNFPPRFSGLQFPNYSSELNVNALELDDSALYLCASQGRGRNEQFFGPGTRLTVL.

This rearrangement joins TRBV19 to TRBJ1-4; the D gene is possibly TRBD1 (5 bases). The CDR3 totals 14 residues. Between the trimmed V and J ends, which lost 7 bases and 11 bases, there was a span of 20 bases. CDR1 is LNHDA, CDR2 SQIVND, per germline (reference sequence). The CDR3 spells CASNPRIGGGKLFF. The CDR3 coding sequence is TGTGCCAGTAACCCTCGCATCGGGGGAGGGAAACTGTTTTTT.

The V and J genes are TRBV19 and TRBJ1-5; 10 nucleotides line up with TRBD1. Germline CDR1 and CDR2: LNHDA and SQIVND (reference sequence). The CDR3 has 17 residues. Trimming cost V 10 bases and J 1 base; bases outside gene matches: 13. The CDR3 DNA reads TGTGCCACTACCCTCCGGCGGGACAGGGGCAGCAATCAGCCCCAGCATTTT. It specifies CATTLRRDRGSNQPQHF.

This chain connects TRBV11-2 to TRBJ2-7, with D perhaps TRBD1 or TRBD2 (5 bases each). The CDR3 sequence is 12 residues long. Per the germline V gene, CDR1 is SGHAT and CDR2 is FQNNGV. Trimming removed 2 bases from V and 6 bases from J, with 8 bases in between. As DNA, the CDR3 is TGTGCCAGCAGCTTAAGAGGGGCCGAGCAGTACTTC. Residues: CASSLRGAEQYF.

The chain couples TRBV6-6 to TRBJ2-3; 8 nucleotides line up with TRBD2. The CDR3 extends over 16 amino acids. After removal of 1 base from V and 3 bases from J, the junction contained 6 bases not matched to a gene. Germline V CDR1 and CDR2: MNHNY, SVGAGI (reference sequence). The CDR3 loop is CASSYYGGRQTDTQYF. The DNA for the CDR3 is TGTGCCAGCAGTTACTATGGCGGGAGGCAAACAGATACGCAGTATTTT.

This rearrangement joins TRBV27 to TRBJ2-2; D is possibly TRBD1 (7 bases). Trimming took 1 base from V and 4 from J, leaving 13 bases between them. This CDR3 contains 16 residues. Germline lookup yields CDR1 MNHEY and CDR2 SMNVEV (reference sequence). The CDR3: CASSLYRGSGTGELFF. Here the CDR3 DNA reads TGTGCCAGCAGTTTATACAGGGGTAGCGGCACCGGGGAGCTGTTTTTT.

The gene calls are TRBV28 and TRBJ2-3; a possible D gene is TRBD2 (6 bases). CDR1 and CDR2 from the germline V gene are MDHEN and SYDVKM. CDR3 length: 16 residues. V shed 1 base and J shed 0 bases, with 11 bases lying between them. The DNA of the CDR3 is TGTGCCAGCAGTTTATACCGGACTACCAGCACAGATACGCAGTATTTT. It codes for CASSLYRTTSTDTQYF.

This chain links TRBV9 with TRBJ2-1; TRBD2 matches at 7 bases. Germline V gene lookup returns CDR1 SGDLS and CDR2 YYNGEE. CDR3 length equals 14 residues. Trimming took 4 bases from V and 5 from J; bases not matched to a gene: 6. CDR3 nucleotides: TGTGCCAGCAGCACGGGGACTACTCACAATGAGCAGTTCTTC. Its translation: CASSTGTTHNEQFF.

V gene TRBV6-6 combines with J gene TRBJ2-7; TRBD2 aligns across 10 bases. Germline V CDR1 and CDR2: MNHNY, SVGAGI (reference sequence). J lost 0 bases, V lost 0 bases, and 2 bases had no gene match. The CDR3 has 16 amino acids. The CDR3 region is CASSYSRLAGSYEQYF. CDR3 nucleotide sequence: TGTGCCAGCAGTTACTCAAGACTAGCGGGCTCCTACGAGCAGTACTTC.